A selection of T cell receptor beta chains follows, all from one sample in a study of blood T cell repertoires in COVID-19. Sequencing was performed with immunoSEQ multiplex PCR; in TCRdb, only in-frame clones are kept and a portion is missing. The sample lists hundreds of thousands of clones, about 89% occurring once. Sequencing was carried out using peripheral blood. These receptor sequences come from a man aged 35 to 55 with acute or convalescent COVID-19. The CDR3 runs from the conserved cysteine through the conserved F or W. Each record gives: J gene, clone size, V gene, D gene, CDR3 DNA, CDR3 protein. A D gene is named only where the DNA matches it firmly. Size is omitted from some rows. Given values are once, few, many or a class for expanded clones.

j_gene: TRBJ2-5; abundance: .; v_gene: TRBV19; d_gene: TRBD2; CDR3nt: TGTGCCAGTAGTTTCCGAGCGGGAGCCCTCCAAGAGACCCAGTACTTC; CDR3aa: CASSFRAGALQETQYF
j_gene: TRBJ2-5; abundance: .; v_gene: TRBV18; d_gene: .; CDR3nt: TGTGCCAGCTCACCAAGTGGGGCAGTCCAAGAGACCCAGTACTTC; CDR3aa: CASSPSGAVQETQYF
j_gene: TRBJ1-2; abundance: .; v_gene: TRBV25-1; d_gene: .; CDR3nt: TGTGCCAGCAGTGAACAGGCCCGGGGCTACACCTTC; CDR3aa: CASSEQARGYTF
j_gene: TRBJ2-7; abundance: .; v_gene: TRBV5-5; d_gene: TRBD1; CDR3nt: TGTGCCAGCACCAGGACAGGGTTGACCGACTACGAGCAGTACTTC; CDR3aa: CASTRTGLTDYEQYF
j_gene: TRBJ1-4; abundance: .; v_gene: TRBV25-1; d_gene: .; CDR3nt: TGTGCCAGCAGTGAATTCGGGGAATCTAATGAAAAACTGTTTTTT; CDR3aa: CASSEFGESNEKLFF
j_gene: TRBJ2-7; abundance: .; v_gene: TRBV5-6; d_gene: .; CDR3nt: TGTGCCAGCAGCGTTGTGAGCTCAGCGGACTACGAGCAGTACTTC; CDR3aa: CASSVVSSADYEQYF
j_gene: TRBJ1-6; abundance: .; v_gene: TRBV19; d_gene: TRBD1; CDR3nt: TGTGCCAGTAGTGTCCGGGACAGCAATTCACCCCTCCACTTT; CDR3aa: CASSVRDSNSPLHF
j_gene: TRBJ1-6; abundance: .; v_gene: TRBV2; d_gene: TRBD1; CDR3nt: TGTGCCAGCAGTAACGACAGGGGGATTGCACCCCTCCACTTT; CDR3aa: CASSNDRGIAPLHF
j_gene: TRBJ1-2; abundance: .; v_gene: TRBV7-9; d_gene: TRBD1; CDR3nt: TGTGCCAGCAGCGCACGGACAGGGGGCGCCTATGGCTACACCTTC; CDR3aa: CASSARTGGAYGYTF
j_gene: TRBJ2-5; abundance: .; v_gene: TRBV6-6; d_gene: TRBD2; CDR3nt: TGTGCCAGCAGCGAACTAGCGGGAGGGGAGACCCAGTACTTC; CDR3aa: CASSELAGGETQYF
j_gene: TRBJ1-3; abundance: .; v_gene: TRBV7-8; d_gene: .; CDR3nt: TGTGCCAGCAGCCAAACTAACTCTGGAAACACCATATATTTT; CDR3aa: CASSQTNSGNTIYF
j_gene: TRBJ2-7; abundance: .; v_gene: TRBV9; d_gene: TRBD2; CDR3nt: TGTGCCAGCAGCAGGACTAGCGGGGGGACCTACGAGCAGTACTTC; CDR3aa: CASSRTSGGTYEQYF
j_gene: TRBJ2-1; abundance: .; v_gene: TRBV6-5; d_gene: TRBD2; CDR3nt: TGTGCCAGCAGTTACGGCCAGCGGGGGGTGGATGAGCAGTTCTTC; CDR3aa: CASSYGQRGVDEQFF
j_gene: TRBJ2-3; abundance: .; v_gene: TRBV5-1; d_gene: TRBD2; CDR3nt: TGCGCCAGCAGCTCCATGGCGGGGGGCAACACAGATACGCAGTATTTT; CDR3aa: CASSSMAGGNTDTQYF
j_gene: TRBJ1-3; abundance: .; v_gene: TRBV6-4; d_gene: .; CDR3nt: TGTGCCAGCAGTGAAACTGCGGACATCTCTGGAAACACCATATATTTT; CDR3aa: CASSETADISGNTIYF
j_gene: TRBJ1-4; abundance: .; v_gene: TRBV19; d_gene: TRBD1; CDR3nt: TGTGCCAGTAGTCGGGACAGGGGTGAAAAACTGTTTTTT; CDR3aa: CASSRDRGEKLFF
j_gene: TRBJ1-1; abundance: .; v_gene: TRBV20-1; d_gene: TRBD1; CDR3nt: TGCAGTGCTAGTCCAGGGGGCACTGAAGCTTTCTTT; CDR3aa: CSASPGGTEAFF
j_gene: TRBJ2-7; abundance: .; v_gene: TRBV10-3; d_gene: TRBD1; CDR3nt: TGTGCCGGGCTGCAGGGGGCCTACGAGCAGTACTTC; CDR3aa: CAGLQGAYEQYF
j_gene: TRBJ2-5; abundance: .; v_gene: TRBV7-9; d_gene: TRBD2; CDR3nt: TGTGCCAGCAGCTCCGGACTAGCGGGTCACCAAAGGGGACAAGAGACCCAGTACTTC; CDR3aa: CASSSGLAGHQRGQETQYF
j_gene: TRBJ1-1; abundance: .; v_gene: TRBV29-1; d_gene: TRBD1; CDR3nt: TGCAGCGGTCGACAGGGGGCCAACCTTGAAGCTTTCTTT; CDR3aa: CSGRQGANLEAFF
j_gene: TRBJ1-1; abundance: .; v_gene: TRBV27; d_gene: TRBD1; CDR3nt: TGTGCCAGCAGTTTAGTCAGGGGGAGAGGGACTGAAGCTTTCTTT; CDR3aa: CASSLVRGRGTEAFF
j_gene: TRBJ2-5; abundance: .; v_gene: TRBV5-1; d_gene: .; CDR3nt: TGCGCCAGCAGCCTGGGGGAGACTAGGCTGGAGACCCAGTACTTC; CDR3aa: CASSLGETRLETQYF
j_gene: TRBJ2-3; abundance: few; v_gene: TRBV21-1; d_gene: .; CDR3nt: TGTGCCAGCAGCAAAGGTCGAGCGGGAAAGACAGATACGCAGTATTTT; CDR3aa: CASSKGRAGKTDTQYF
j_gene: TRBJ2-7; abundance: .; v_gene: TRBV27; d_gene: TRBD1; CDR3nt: TGTGCCAGCAGTTCGCTCGGGACAGTTGTCTACGAGCAGTACTTC; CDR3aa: CASSSLGTVVYEQYF
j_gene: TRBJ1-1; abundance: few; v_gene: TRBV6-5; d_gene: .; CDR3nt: TGTGCCAGCAGATTGGGTGGGGGGGGAGGCACTGAAGCTTTCTTT; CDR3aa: CASRLGGGGGTEAFF
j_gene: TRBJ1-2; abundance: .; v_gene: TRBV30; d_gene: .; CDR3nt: TGTGCCTGGAGGCCCGGAGGGACCTATGGCTACACCTTC; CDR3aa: CAWRPGGTYGYTF
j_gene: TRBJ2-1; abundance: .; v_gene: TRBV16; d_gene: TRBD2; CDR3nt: TGTGCCAGCAGCCTCCAGCGGGGGAACAATGAGCAGTTCTTC; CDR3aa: CASSLQRGNNEQFF
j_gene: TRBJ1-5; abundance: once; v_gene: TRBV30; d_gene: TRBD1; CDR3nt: TGTGCCTGGGGACAGGGTAATCAGCCCCAGCATTTT; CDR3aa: CAWGQGNQPQHF
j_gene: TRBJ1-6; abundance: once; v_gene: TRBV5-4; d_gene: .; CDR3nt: TGTGCCAGCAGCTTCAGTAGTGGGGTTTTAGGGGATTCACCCCTCCACTTT; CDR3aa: CASSFSSGVLGDSPLHF
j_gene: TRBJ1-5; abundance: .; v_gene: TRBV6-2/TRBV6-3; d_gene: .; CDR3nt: TGTGCCAGCAGCACGGGACAGCCCCAGCATTTT; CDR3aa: CASSTGQPQHF
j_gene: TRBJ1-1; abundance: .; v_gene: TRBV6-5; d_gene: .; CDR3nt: TGTGCCAGCAAAAGGAGTATGGGTAACACTGAAGCTTTCTTT; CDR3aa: CASKRSMGNTEAFF
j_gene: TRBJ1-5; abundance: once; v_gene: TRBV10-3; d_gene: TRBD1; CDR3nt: TGTGCCATCAGAAATGGGACAGGTAGGAATCAGCCCCAGCATTTT; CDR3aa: CAIRNGTGRNQPQHF
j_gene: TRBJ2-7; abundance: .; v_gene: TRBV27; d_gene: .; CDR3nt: TGTGCCAGCAGGGGGCTGGGCTACGAGCAGTACTTC; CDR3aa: CASRGLGYEQYF
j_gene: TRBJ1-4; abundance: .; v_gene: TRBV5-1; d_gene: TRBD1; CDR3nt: TGCGCCAGCAGCCAGACAGGGGATACAACTAATGAAAAACTGTTTTTT; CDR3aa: CASSQTGDTTNEKLFF
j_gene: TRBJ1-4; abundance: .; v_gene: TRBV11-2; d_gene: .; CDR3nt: TGTGCCAGCAGCTTAATGGGGCTTGGGGCGTTTTTT; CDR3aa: CASSLMGLGAFF
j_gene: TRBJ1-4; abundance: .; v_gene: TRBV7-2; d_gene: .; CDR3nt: TGTGCCAGCAGCTTAGCTACAACTAATGAAAAACTGTTTTTT; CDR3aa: CASSLATTNEKLFF
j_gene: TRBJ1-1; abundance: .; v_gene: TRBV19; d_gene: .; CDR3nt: TGTGCCAGTAGTCCCCGGGTGGGGGCCACTGAAGCTTTCTTT; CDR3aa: CASSPRVGATEAFF
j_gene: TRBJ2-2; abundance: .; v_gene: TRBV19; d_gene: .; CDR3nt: TGTGCCAGTAGTATAGGGGGCAATTTTGGCGGGGAGCTGTTTTTT; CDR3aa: CASSIGGNFGGELFF
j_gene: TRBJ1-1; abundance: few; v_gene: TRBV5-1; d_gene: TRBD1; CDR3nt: TGCGCCAGCAGCTTAAAACAGGGGGCGAACACTGAAGCTTTCTTT; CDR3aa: CASSLKQGANTEAFF
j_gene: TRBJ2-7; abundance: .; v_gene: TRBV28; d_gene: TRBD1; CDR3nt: TGTGCCAGCAGTTTACGGACAGGGGGCGAGCAGTACTTC; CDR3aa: CASSLRTGGEQYF
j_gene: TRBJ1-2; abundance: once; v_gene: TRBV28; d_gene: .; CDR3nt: TGTGCCAGCAGTCCAGACAGCTACTATGGCTACACCTTC; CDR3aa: CASSPDSYYGYTF
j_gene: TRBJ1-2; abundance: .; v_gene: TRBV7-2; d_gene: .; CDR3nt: TGTGCCAGCAGCTCACCCCTGACAGGCCCCTATGGCTACACCTTC; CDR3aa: CASSSPLTGPYGYTF
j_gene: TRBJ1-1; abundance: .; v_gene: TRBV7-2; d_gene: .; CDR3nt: TGTGCCAGCAGTGTCAGATCGAACACTGAAGCTTTCTTT; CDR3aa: CASSVRSNTEAFF
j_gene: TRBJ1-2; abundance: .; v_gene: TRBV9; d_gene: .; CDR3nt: TGTGCCAGCAGCGAGAACTATAACTATGGCTACACCTTC; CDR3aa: CASSENYNYGYTF
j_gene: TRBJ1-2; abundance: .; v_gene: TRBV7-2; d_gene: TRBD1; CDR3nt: TGTGCCAGCAGCTCGGCAGGGGGCGGCTATGGCTACACCTTC; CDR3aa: CASSSAGGGYGYTF
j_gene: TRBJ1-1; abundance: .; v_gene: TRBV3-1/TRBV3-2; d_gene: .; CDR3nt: TGTGCCAGCAGCCAAGAGGGAGGGAAGACTGAAGCTTTCTTT; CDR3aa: CASSQEGGKTEAFF
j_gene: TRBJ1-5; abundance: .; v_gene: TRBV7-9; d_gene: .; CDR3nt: TGTGCCAGCAGCTTAGGGTCAGCGTGGAGCAATCAGCCCCAGCATTTT; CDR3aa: CASSLGSAWSNQPQHF